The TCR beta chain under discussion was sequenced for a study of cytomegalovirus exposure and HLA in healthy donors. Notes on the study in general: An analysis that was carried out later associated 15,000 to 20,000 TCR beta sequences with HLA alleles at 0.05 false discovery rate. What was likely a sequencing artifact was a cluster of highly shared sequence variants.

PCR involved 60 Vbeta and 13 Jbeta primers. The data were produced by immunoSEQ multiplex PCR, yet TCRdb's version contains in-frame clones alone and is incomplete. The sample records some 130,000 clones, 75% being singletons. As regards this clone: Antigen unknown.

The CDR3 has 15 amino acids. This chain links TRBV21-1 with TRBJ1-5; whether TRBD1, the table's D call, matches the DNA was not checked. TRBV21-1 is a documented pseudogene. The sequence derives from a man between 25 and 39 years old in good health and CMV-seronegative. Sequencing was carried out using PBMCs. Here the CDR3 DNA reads TGTGCCAGCAGGCGGGCCACAGGGGGCAATCAGCCCCAGCATTTT. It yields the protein CASRRATGGNQPQHF.